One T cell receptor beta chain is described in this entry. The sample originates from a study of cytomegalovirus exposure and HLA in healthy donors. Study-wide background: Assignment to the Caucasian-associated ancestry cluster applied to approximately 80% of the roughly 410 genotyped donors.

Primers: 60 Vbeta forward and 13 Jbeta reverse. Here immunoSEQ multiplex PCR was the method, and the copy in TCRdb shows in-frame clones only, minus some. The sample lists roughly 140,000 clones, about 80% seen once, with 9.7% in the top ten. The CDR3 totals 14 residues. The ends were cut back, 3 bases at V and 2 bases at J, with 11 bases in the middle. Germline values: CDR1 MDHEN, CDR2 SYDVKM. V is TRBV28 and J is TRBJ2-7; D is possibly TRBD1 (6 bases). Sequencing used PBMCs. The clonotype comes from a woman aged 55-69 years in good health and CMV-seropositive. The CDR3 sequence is CASSFVGGAYEQYF. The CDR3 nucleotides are TGTGCCAGCAGTTTTGTAGGGGGAGCCTACGAGCAGTACTTC.